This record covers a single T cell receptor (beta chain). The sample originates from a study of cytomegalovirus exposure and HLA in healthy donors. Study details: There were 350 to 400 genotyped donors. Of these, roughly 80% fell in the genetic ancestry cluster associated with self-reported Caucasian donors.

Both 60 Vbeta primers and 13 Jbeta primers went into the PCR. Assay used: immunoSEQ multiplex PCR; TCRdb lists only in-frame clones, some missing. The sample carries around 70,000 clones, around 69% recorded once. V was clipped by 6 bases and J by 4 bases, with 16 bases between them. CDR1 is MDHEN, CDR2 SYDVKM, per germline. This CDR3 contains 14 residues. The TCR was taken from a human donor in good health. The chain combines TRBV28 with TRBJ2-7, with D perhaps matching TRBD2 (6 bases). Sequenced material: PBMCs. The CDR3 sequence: CASRPRGSGYEQYF. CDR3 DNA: TGTGCCAGCAGACCTCGCGGTAGCGGATACGAGCAGTACTTC.